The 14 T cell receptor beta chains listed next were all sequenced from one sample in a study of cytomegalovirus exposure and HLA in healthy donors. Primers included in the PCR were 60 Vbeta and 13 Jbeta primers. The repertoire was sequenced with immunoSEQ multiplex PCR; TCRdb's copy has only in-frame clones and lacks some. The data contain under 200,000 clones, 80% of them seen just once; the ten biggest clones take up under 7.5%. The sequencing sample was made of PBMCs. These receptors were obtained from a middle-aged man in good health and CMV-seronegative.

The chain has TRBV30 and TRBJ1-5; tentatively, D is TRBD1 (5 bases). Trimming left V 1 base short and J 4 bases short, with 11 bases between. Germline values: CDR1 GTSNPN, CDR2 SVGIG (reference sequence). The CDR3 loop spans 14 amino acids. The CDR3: CAWSGGAGNQPQHF. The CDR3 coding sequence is TGTGCCTGGAGTGGGGGCGCGGGAAATCAGCCCCAGCATTTT. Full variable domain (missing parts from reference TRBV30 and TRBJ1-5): SQTIHQWPATLVQPVGSPLSLECTVEGTSNPNLYWYRQAAGRGLQLLFYSVGIGQISSEVPQNLSASRPQDRQFILSSKKLLLSDSGFYLCAWSGGAGNQPQHFGDGTRLSIL.

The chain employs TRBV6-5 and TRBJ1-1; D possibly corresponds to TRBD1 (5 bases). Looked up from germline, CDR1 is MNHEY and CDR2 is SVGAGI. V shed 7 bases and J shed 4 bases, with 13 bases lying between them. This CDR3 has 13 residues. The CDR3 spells CASKTQDPTEAFF. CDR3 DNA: TGTGCCAGCAAAACACAGGATCCCACTGAAGCTTTCTTT.

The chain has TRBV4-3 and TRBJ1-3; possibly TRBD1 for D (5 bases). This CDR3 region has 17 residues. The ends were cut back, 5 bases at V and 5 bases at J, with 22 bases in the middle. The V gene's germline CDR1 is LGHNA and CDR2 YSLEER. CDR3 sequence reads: CASSDKLQGAGRNTIYF. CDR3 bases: TGCGCCAGCAGCGACAAACTTCAGGGAGCGGGGAGAAACACCATATATTTT.

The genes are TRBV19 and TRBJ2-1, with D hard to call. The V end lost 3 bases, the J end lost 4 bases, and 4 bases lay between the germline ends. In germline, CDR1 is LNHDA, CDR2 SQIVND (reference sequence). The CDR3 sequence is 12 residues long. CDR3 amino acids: CASSISYNEQFF. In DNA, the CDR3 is TGTGCCAGTAGTATTAGTTACAATGAGCAGTTCTTC.

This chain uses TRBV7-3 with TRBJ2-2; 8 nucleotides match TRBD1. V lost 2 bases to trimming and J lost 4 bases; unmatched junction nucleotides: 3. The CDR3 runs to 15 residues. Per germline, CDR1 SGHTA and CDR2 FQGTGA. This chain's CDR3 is CASSLGTGATGELFF. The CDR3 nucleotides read TGTGCCAGCAGCTTAGGGACAGGAGCCACCGGGGAGCTGTTTTTT.

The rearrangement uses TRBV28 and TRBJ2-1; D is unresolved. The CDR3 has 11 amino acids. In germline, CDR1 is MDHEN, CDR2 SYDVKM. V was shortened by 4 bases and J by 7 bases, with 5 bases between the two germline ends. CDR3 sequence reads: CASSSGNEQFF. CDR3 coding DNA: TGTGCCAGCAGTTCCGGGAATGAGCAGTTCTTC. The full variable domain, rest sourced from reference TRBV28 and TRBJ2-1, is DVKVTQSSRYLVKRTGEKVFLECVQDMDHENMFWYRQDPGLGLRLIYFSYDVKMKEKGDIPEGYSVSREKKERFSLILESASTNQTSMYLCASSSGNEQFFGPGTRLTVL.

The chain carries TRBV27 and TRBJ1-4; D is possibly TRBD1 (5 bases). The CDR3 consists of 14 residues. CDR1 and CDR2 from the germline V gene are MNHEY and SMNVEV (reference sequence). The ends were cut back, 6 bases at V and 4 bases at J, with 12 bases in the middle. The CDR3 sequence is CASSPTGDNEKLFF. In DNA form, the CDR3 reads TGTGCCAGCAGCCCAACAGGCGATAATGAAAAACTGTTTTTT.

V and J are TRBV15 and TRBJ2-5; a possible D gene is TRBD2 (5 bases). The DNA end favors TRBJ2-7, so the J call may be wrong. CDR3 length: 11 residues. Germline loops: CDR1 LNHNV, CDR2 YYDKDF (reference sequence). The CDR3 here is CATSEGYEQYF. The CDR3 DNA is TGTGCCACCAGCGAGGGCTACGAGCAGTACTTC.

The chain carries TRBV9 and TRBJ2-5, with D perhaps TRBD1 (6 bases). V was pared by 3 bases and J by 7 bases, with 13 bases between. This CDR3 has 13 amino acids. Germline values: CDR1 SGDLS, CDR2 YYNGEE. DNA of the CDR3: TGTGCCAGCAGCGGTCAGGGGTGGGGGACCCAGTACTTC. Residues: CASSGQGWGTQYF.

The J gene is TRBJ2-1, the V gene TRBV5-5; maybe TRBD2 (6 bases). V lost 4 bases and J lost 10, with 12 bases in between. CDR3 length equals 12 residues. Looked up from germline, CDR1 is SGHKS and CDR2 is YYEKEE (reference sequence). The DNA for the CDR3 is TGTGCCAGCAGCCTAACAAGCGGGGAGCAGTTCTTC. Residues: CASSLTSGEQFF.

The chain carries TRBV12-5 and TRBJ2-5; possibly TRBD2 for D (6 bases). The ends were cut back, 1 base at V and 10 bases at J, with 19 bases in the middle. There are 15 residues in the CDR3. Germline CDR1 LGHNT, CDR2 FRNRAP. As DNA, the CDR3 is TGTGCTAGTGGTTTGGACCGGGGAGGCAGGGCGATCCAGTACTTC. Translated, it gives CASGLDRGGRAIQYF.

DNA of the CDR3: TGCAGCGTTGCGAAGGCGACAGGAGCGAACACTGAAGCTTTCTTT. It translates to CSVAKATGANTEAFF. The rearrangement joins TRBV29-1 to TRBJ1-1; weak D call: TRBD1 (6 bases). The V gene lost 4 bases and the J gene lost 1 base, with 16 bases spanning the gap. The CDR3 has 15 amino acids. In germline, CDR1 is SQVTM, CDR2 ANQGSEA.

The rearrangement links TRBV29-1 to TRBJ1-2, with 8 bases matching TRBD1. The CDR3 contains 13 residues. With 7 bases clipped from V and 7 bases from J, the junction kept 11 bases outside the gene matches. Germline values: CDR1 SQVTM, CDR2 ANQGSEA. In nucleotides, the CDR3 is TGCAGCGCGCTACTCCAGGGGGCCCTTGGCTACACCTTC. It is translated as CSALLQGALGYTF. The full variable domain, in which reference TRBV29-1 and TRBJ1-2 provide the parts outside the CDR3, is SAVISQKPSRDICQRGTSLTIQCQVDSQVTMMFWYRQQPGQSLTLIATANQGSEATYESGFVIDKFPISRPNLTFSTLTVSNMSPEDSSIYLCSALLQGALGYTFGSGTRLTVV.

DNA for the CDR3: TGTGCCACCAGCAGTAAGCAGGGGTCGCAAGTATACGAGCAGTACTTC. Its protein product is CATSSKQGSQVYEQYF. V gene TRBV15 combines with J gene TRBJ2-7, with a possible D match to TRBD1 (6 bases). The CDR3 extends over 16 amino acids. V was shortened by 3 bases and J by 4 bases, with 19 bases between the two germline ends. Germline V CDR1 and CDR2: LNHNV, YYDKDF (reference sequence).